One sample yielded the 23 T cell receptor beta chains listed below, sequenced in a study of cytomegalovirus exposure and HLA in healthy donors. The PCR ran on 60 Vbeta and 13 Jbeta primers. TCRdb keeps only in-frame clones here, not all; method: immunoSEQ multiplex PCR. This sample carries 30,000 to 40,000 clones, approximately 63% of them seen once, and the ten largest clones take roughly 4%. Sequencing input: PBMCs. The receptor set was obtained from a man aged 35 to 55 in good health and CMV-seronegative.

This chain uses TRBV9 with TRBJ2-5; TRBD1 might be the D (5 bases). Per germline, CDR1 SGDLS and CDR2 YYNGEE. There are 14 residues in the CDR3. Between the trimmed V and J ends, which lost 4 bases and 1 base, there was a span of 11 bases. CDR3 sequence reads: CASSPRTSQETQYF. In nucleotides, the CDR3 is TGTGCCAGCAGCCCCCGGACAAGCCAAGAGACCCAGTACTTC.

The DNA for the CDR3 is TGCGCCAGCAGCCAAGAGTGGGGAGGGGCCTACGAGCAGTACTTC. This encodes CASSQEWGGAYEQYF. This rearrangement joins TRBV4-1 to TRBJ2-7, with 7 bases aligning to TRBD2. V was clipped by 0 bases and J by 2 bases; unmatched bases: 4. This CDR3 has 15 amino acids. The germline CDR1 and CDR2 sequences are MGHRA and YSYEKL.

V and J are TRBV7-9 and TRBJ1-1; D not certain. CDR3 length: 13 residues. CDR1 and CDR2 (germline): SEHNR, FQNEAQ (reference sequence). Trimming pared 1 base from V and 4 bases from J, leaving 7 bases between. Written as DNA, the CDR3 is TGTGCCAGCAGCTTAGATATGGCCACTGAAGCTTTCTTT. This gives the protein CASSLDMATEAFF.

This clone was counted between two and nine times. The chain uses TRBV6-1 and TRBJ2-2; TRBD1 matches 9 bases. The CDR3 spans 15 residues. The germline V gene has CDR1 MNHNS and CDR2 SASEGT. V lost 7 bases to trimming and J lost 2 bases; unmatched junction nucleotides: 5. The CDR3 DNA sequence: TGTGCCAGCACCCGACAGGGGGAAAACACCGGGGAGCTGTTTTTT. Encoded protein: CASTRQGENTGELFF.

This chain joins TRBV4-2 and TRBJ1-2, with TRBD1 matching 9 bases. Per the germline V gene, CDR1 is LGHNA and CDR2 is YNFKEQ. The CDR3 runs 15 residues. After removal of 2 bases from V and 8 bases from J, the junction contained 9 bases not matched to a gene. The CDR3 coding sequence is TGTGCCAGCAGCCAATCGACAGGGGGGAGTACAGGCTACACCTTC. It yields the protein CASSQSTGGSTGYTF.

This clone was counted once. The CDR3 DNA follows: TGTGCCAGCAGTCCAAGACAGTCACAGGAAGCTTTCTTT. This codes for CASSPRQSQEAFF. V is TRBV27 and J is TRBJ1-1; TRBD1 is a possible D gene (5 bases). V was trimmed by 5 bases and J by 8 bases, leaving 15 bases between them. Germline V gives CDR1 MNHEY, CDR2 SMNVEV (reference sequence). The CDR3 runs 13 residues.

For this clone: Distinct nucleotide sequences in the sample also encode this CDR3. This chain uses TRBV5-6 with TRBJ2-1; 7 bases align to TRBD1. CDR3 length: 13 residues. The junction had 2 bases not matched to a gene; V was cut back by 1 base and J by 7 bases. The V gene's germline CDR1 is SGHDT and CDR2 YYEEEE. CDR3: CASSLPTGNEQFF. CDR3 coding DNA: TGTGCCAGCAGCTTGCCGACAGGGAATGAGCAGTTCTTC.

The rearrangement links TRBV2 to TRBJ2-2; D remains ambiguous. V lost 4 bases and J lost 5, with 11 bases in between. This CDR3 spans 14 amino acids. The V gene's germline CDR1 is SNHLY and CDR2 FYNNEI. The CDR3 coding sequence is TGTGCCAGCAGTGGGCCCGACTCAACCGGGGAGCTGTTTTTT. It yields the protein CASSGPDSTGELFF.

This chain uses TRBV7-8 with TRBJ2-3; the match to TRBD2 covers 10 bases. Trimming removed 3 bases from V and 7 bases from J; junction bases left unmatched: 10. Germline CDR1 SGHVS, CDR2 FQNEAQ. The CDR3 spans 16 residues. CDR3 DNA sequence: TGTGCCAGCAGCTTGGATAGCGGGGGGTCCTTTCATACGCAGTATTTT. Translation: CASSLDSGGSFHTQYF.

This chain connects TRBV10-3 to TRBJ1-6, with D maybe TRBD1 (6 bases). Trimming took 3 bases from V and 10 from J, leaving 19 bases between them. The germline V gene has CDR1 ENHRY and CDR2 SYGVKD. This CDR3 spans 16 amino acids. The DNA of the CDR3 is TGTGCCATCAGTGACCGGGGGGGCTTGGTGTTCTCACCCCTCCACTTT. Protein: CAISDRGGLVFSPLHF.

The chain recombines TRBV6-5 with TRBJ2-7; maybe TRBD1 (5 bases). With 0 bases removed from V and 5 bases from J, the gap between germline ends came to 8 bases. The CDR3 is 13 amino acids. Looked up from germline, CDR1 is MNHEY and CDR2 is SVGAGI. CDR3 sequence (DNA): TGTGCCAGCAGTTACTCCGACAGAAACGAGCAGTACTTC. Translating it yields CASSYSDRNEQYF.

This sequence joins TRBV13 and TRBJ2-7, with 7 bases that match TRBD1. Germline assignment: CDR1 PRHDT and CDR2 FYEKMQ (reference sequence). This CDR3 spans 12 amino acids. Trimming removed 5 bases from V and 6 bases from J; junction bases left unmatched: 4. The CDR3 DNA sequence: TGTGCCAGCAGCCCTACAGGGGCCGAGCAGTACTTC. This sequence encodes CASSPTGAEQYF.

This clone turned up a few times. V gene TRBV19 combines with J gene TRBJ2-3; 7 nucleotides align to TRBD2. V lost 6 bases, J lost 4 bases, and 10 bases stayed unmatched. The CDR3 contains 15 residues. Germline assignment: CDR1 LNHDA and CDR2 SQIVND (reference sequence). The CDR3 reads CASSPQRGSADTQYF. The CDR3 bases are TGTGCCAGTAGCCCCCAGCGGGGATCTGCAGATACGCAGTATTTT. Supplemented by reference TRBV19 and TRBJ2-3, the full variable domain reads DGGITQSPKYLFRKEGQNVTLSCEQNLNHDAMYWYRQDPGQGLRLIYYSQIVNDFQKGDIAEGYSVSREKKESFPLTVTSAQKNPTAFYLCASSPQRGSADTQYFGPGTRLTVL.

The chain carries TRBV15 and TRBJ2-7; 8 bases are a match to TRBD2. CDR1 is LNHNV, CDR2 YYDKDF, per germline (reference sequence). V lost 5 bases, J lost 0 bases, and 3 bases stayed unmatched. This CDR3 region has 14 residues. The CDR3 spells CATSSSGGSYEQYF. Written as DNA, the CDR3 is TGTGCCACCAGCTCCAGCGGGGGCTCCTACGAGCAGTACTTC.

V usage is TRBV9 and J usage is TRBJ1-5; tentatively, D is TRBD1 (6 bases). Germline V gene data show CDR1 as SGDLS and CDR2 as YYNGEE. V lost 0 bases and J lost 4, with 11 bases in between. The CDR3 runs 15 residues. The CDR3, as DNA: TGTGCCAGCAGCGTAGGGGACATAGGGAATCAGCCCCAGCATTTT. It yields the protein CASSVGDIGNQPQHF.

This clone was seen a few times. This chain links TRBV5-5 with TRBJ1-1; the D is unclear. This CDR3 spans 13 amino acids. The germline V gene has CDR1 SGHKS and CDR2 YYEKEE (reference sequence). The ends were cut back, 4 bases at V and 0 bases at J, with 7 bases in the middle. The CDR3 DNA is TGTGCCAGCAGCCCCTACTTGAACACTGAAGCTTTCTTT. It specifies CASSPYLNTEAFF.

V is TRBV5-1 and J is TRBJ1-2; 8 bases are a match to TRBD1. Germline V lookup: CDR1 SGHRS, CDR2 YFSETQ. With V trimmed by 0 bases and J by 2 bases, 0 bases remained unmatched. This CDR3 region has 14 residues. In DNA form, the CDR3 reads TGCGCCAGCAGCTTGGGACAGGGGAACTATGGCTACACCTTC. Translating it yields CASSLGQGNYGYTF.

CDR3 loop: CASTPRGAYEQYF. CDR3 nucleotides: TGTGCCAGCACCCCCAGAGGCGCCTACGAGCAGTACTTC. The chain has TRBV5-6 and TRBJ2-7; D is uncertain. Germline V gene data show CDR1 as SGHDT and CDR2 as YYEEEE. The V end was cut by 6 bases, the J end by 2 bases, with 12 bases between. The length of the CDR3 is 13 residues.

By share of the sample, this clone is medium-sized. The V and J genes are TRBV10-2 and TRBJ2-7, with a tentative D call TRBD1 (6 bases). Germline V gene data show CDR1 as WSHSY and CDR2 as SAAADI. Between the trimmed V and J ends, which lost 6 bases and 5 bases, there was a span of 17 bases. The CDR3 sequence is 14 residues long. The CDR3 DNA is TGCGCCAGCAGCCGGACATCTGAGGGGGACGAGCAGTACTTC. Its translation: CASSRTSEGDEQYF.

In DNA form, the CDR3 reads TGTGCCAGCAGTTACTCGCTCGGGAGTGAGCAGTTCTTC. It specifies CASSYSLGSEQFF. J is TRBJ2-1 and V is TRBV6-6; D might be TRBD2 (6 bases). This CDR3 comprises 13 residues. Germline CDR1 reads MNHNY; CDR2 reads SVGAGI (reference sequence). V was trimmed by 0 bases and J by 9 bases, leaving 9 bases between them.

The gene calls are TRBV4-3 and TRBJ2-7, with 8 nucleotides matching TRBD1. Germline V gives CDR1 LGHNA, CDR2 YSLEER. The CDR3 has 15 amino acids. V lost 8 bases and J lost 1; bases outside the gene matches: 10. The CDR3: CASAAGTGLSYEQYF. The CDR3 DNA follows: TGCGCCAGCGCGGCTGGGACAGGCCTTTCCTACGAGCAGTACTTC.

J is TRBJ1-1 and V is TRBV25-1; the match to TRBD1 covers 8 bases. Germline V gene sequence: CDR1 MGHDK, CDR2 SYGVNS. Losses at the gene ends were 5 bases for V and 5 bases for J; bases not matched to a gene: 7. This CDR3 is built from 14 residues. For the CDR3, the DNA is TGTGCCAGCAGTAAGAGGACAGGGAGAACTGAAGCTTTCTTT. It yields the protein CASSKRTGRTEAFF.

This clone has more than one count but fewer than ten. The rearrangement uses TRBV4-1 and TRBJ1-1; D is ambiguous. Between the trimmed V and J ends, which lost 0 bases and 0 bases, there was a span of 5 bases. The CDR3 length is 14 residues. Germline V gene data show CDR1 as MGHRA and CDR2 as YSYEKL. The CDR3 nucleotides are TGCGCCAGCAGCCAAGATCGGGTGAACACTGAAGCTTTCTTT. This gives the protein CASSQDRVNTEAFF.